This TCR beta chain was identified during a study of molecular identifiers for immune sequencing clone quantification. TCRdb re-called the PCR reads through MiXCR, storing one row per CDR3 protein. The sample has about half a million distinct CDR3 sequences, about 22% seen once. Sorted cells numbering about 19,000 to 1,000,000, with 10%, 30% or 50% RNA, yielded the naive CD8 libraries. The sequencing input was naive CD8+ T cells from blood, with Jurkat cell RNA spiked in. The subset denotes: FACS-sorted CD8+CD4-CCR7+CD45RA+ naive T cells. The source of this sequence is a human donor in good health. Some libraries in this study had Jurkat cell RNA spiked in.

The CDR3: CASSLQGPVEKLFF. In nucleotides, the CDR3 is TGTGCCAGCAGCCTACAGGGCCCAGTTGAAAAACTGTTTTTT. The V and J genes are TRBV12-3 or TRBV12-4 and TRBJ1-4, with D possibly TRBD1 on 6 matching bases. The CDR3 has 14 residues. V was trimmed by 6 bases and J by 7 bases, leaving 15 bases between them.